The 5 T cell receptor beta chains given below trace back to one sample, sequenced in a study of T-cell memory formation after mild COVID-19 (dated by TCRdb to the early 2020s). The library was obtained by 5' RACE. For sequencing, an Illumina NovaSeq 6000 was employed. The raw public data were reprocessed by TCRdb itself: fastp quality trimming at Q25, MiXCR clonotype calling, in-frame beta chains only. Rows are combined by CDR3 protein, so each entry shows the most common genes and DNA. The sample records under 550,000 distinct CDR3 sequences, over 15% of which are singletons. Together, the top ten hold approximately 13% of the sample. The sample consisted of PBMCs or a T cell subset sorted from them (not recorded which). The receptors stem from an adult woman who had mild COVID-19 (a few samples of this study predate the infection). The sample titles of this study are shuffled in the database, so cell type and time point are left out; the donor was told from shared clones.

The gene calls are TRBV20-1 and TRBJ2-7; 9 bases match TRBD2. Germline CDR1 is DFQATT and CDR2 is SNEGSKA (reference sequence). The CDR3 consists of 18 residues. Losses at the gene ends were 2 bases for V and 4 bases for J; bases not matched to a gene: 18. DNA of the CDR3: TGCAGTGCTAGACCAATCTGGGGTTTAGCGGGAGAGGGATACGAGCAGTACTTC. It translates to CSARPIWGLAGEGYEQYF.

This chain connects TRBV7-6 to TRBJ2-7, with D tentatively TRBD2 (6 bases). The V gene's germline CDR1 is SGHVS and CDR2 FNYEAQ. V was cut by 0 bases and J by 2 bases, with 11 bases left in between. This CDR3 region has 15 residues. The CDR3 is CASSLAASAAYEQYF. DNA of the CDR3: TGTGCCAGCAGCTTAGCGGCTAGCGCCGCCTACGAGCAGTACTTC. Supplemented by reference TRBV7-6 and TRBJ2-7, the full variable domain reads GAGVSQSPRYKVTKRGQDVALRCDPISGHVSLYWYRQALGQGPEFLTYFNYEAQQDKSGLPNDRFSAERPEGSISTLTIQRTEQRDSAMYRCASSLAASAAYEQYFGPGTRLTVT.

This chain links TRBV7-9 with TRBJ2-3; D may be TRBD1 or TRBD2 (5 bases each). Trimming took 3 bases from V and 6 from J, leaving 19 bases between them. Germline V gene sequence: CDR1 SEHNR, CDR2 FQNEAQ (reference sequence). The CDR3 sequence is 16 residues long. The CDR3 spells CASSFPRDLPADTQYF. For the CDR3, the DNA is TGTGCCAGCAGCTTCCCCCGGGACCTCCCGGCGGATACGCAGTATTTT. Complete variable domain (other parts from reference TRBV7-9 and TRBJ2-3): DTGVSQNPRHKITKRGQNVTFRCDPISEHNRLYWYRQTLGQGPEFLTYFQNEAQLEKSRLLSDRFSAERPKGSFSTLEIQRTEQGDSAMYLCASSFPRDLPADTQYFGPGTRLTVL.

The chain recombines TRBV18 with TRBJ2-3, with 8 bases identical to TRBD2. After removal of 3 bases from V and 4 bases from J, the junction contained 6 bases not matched to a gene. CDR1 is KGHSH and CDR2 is LQKENI in the germline V gene. CDR3 length equals 15 residues. The CDR3 DNA reads TGTGCCAGCTCACCTCTCGGGGGGGCCGCAGATACGCAGTATTTT. Translating it yields CASSPLGGAADTQYF. Together with reference TRBV18 and TRBJ2-3, the CDR3 gives the full variable domain: NAGVMQNPRHLVRRRGQEARLRCSPMKGHSHVYWYRQLPEEGLKFMVYLQKENIIDESGMPKERFSAEFPKEGPSILRIQQVVRGDSAAYFCASSPLGGAADTQYFGPGTRLTVL.

The rearrangement joins TRBV7-2 to TRBJ2-5; 16 bases fit TRBD2. V shed 4 bases, J shed 2 bases, and the junction held 4 bases outside the gene matches. Germline V gene lookup returns CDR1 SGHTA and CDR2 FQGNSA. CDR3 length equals 17 residues. This chain's CDR3 is CASSWGLAGGPQETQYF. CDR3 sequence (DNA): TGTGCCAGCAGCTGGGGACTAGCGGGAGGGCCACAAGAGACCCAGTACTTC.